This is a list of T cell receptor beta chains from one sample in a study of shared clonotypes between healthy human individuals. Here immunoSEQ multiplex PCR was the method, and the copy in TCRdb shows in-frame clones only, minus some. This sample has 2 million to 2.5 million clones, with 95% found just once. Sequenced sample: naive CD4+ T cells sorted from blood. The receptor source for this set is a man between 18 and 35 years old in good health. CDR3s include the opening cysteine and the closing phenylalanine or tryptophan. A D gene is named only where the DNA matches it firmly. Part of the rows lack a size; the others show once, few, many or a class for expanded clones.

d_call	v_call	j_call	clone_size	cdr3_aa	cdr3_nt
TRBD1	TRBV18	TRBJ1-1	NA	CASSQQGGTEAFF	TGTGCCAGCTCACAACAGGGGGGGACTGAAGCTTTCTTT
NA	TRBV5-1	TRBJ1-1	NA	CASSLALDPREAFF	TGCGCCAGCAGCTTGGCCTTAGACCCGAGAGAAGCTTTCTTT
NA	TRBV30	TRBJ2-2	NA	CAWSAWGVSTGELFF	TGTGCCTGGAGTGCCTGGGGGGTCAGCACCGGGGAGCTGTTTTTT
TRBD1	TRBV11-1	TRBJ2-7	NA	CASTRDSDYEQYF	TGTGCCAGCACCCGGGACAGCGACTACGAGCAGTACTTC
NA	TRBV5-6	TRBJ2-3	NA	CASSFERADTQYF	TGTGCCAGCAGCTTCGAGAGGGCAGATACGCAGTATTTT
NA	TRBV2	TRBJ1-5	once	CASSSTAYSNQPQHF	TGTGCCAGCAGTTCGACAGCTTATAGCAATCAGCCCCAGCATTTT
NA	TRBV29-1	TRBJ2-7	NA	CSVEDQCRTMNYEQYF	TGCAGCGTTGAAGATCAATGCAGGACTATGAACTACGAGCAGTACTTC
TRBD1	TRBV19	TRBJ1-6	NA	CASTDNTGANSPLHF	TGTGCCAGTACCGATAACACAGGGGCGAATTCACCCCTCCACTTT
NA	TRBV11-3	TRBJ2-2	NA	CASSLDRWDENTGELFF	TGTGCCAGCAGCTTAGATCGTTGGGACGAGAACACCGGGGAGCTGTTTTTT
NA	TRBV23-1	TRBJ2-7	once	CASSQDTFPYEQYF	TGCGCCAGCAGTCAAGACACCTTTCCCTACGAGCAGTACTTC
TRBD1	TRBV6-5	TRBJ2-4	NA	CASSIYRGSNIQYF	TGTGCCAGCAGCATCTACAGGGGCTCTAACATTCAGTACTTC
NA	TRBV5-1	TRBJ2-5	once	CASSMEGTAFQETQYF	TGCGCCAGCAGCATGGAAGGTACAGCTTTCCAAGAGACCCAGTACTTC
TRBD2	TRBV10-3	TRBJ2-3	once	CAISESSGGSTDTQYF	TGTGCCATCAGTGAGTCAAGCGGGGGTAGCACAGATACGCAGTATTTT
NA	TRBV5-1	TRBJ2-3	NA	CASSLAGLFTDTQYF	TGCGCCAGCAGCTTGGCGGGGCTATTCACAGATACGCAGTATTTT
TRBD2	TRBV10-1	TRBJ2-7	NA	CASSPSGLAGNYEQYF	TGCGCCAGCAGTCCTTCGGGACTAGCGGGGAACTACGAGCAGTACTTC
NA	TRBV6-4	TRBJ2-3	NA	CASSYQTGGTQYF	TGTGCCAGCAGTTACCAGACCGGAGGTACGCAGTATTTT
NA	TRBV25-1	TRBJ2-2	NA	CASSGTPLVGELFF	TGTGCCAGCAGTGGAACCCCCCTGGTCGGGGAGCTGTTTTTT
TRBD1	TRBV28	TRBJ1-1	NA	CASSQGTGKGTEAFF	TGTGCCAGCAGTCAAGGGACAGGCAAGGGGACTGAAGCTTTCTTT